This T cell receptor beta chain was captured in a study of T cells in women clearing cervical HPV infection. General study results and limits: Cases and controls were distinguished at AUC 0.83 by richness and V genes.

Each participant carried one incident cervical HPV16 infection only. Profiled with immunoSEQ multiplex PCR; TCRdb holds only in-frame clones, not every one. The record lists about 30,000 clones, of which the ten most abundant hold 2.8%. CDR3 size: 12 residues. Trimming took off 4 bases at V and 4 bases at J, with 5 bases between the two ends. The germline CDR1 and CDR2 sequences are MNHEY and SMNVEV (reference sequence). In the case of this clone: Its antigen remains unidentified. The CDR3 extends 3 residues past the end of the read, so its final part is completed from the germline J gene.

The specimen was blood buffy coat. The sequence was obtained from a woman aged 18-70 years with a cervical HPV16 infection that either progressed to CIN3+ or cleared (not recorded which). The chain is built from TRBV27 and TRBJ2-1; D not resolved. The CDR3 sequence: CASSSLYNEQFF. The sequenced part of the CDR3 DNA is TGTGCCAGCAGTTCTCTTTACAATGAG.